The 26 T cell receptor beta chains in this list originate from one sample, sequenced in a study of chemoradiotherapy in HPV16-positive cancers. The protocol was immunoSEQ multiplex PCR, while the TCRdb copy is restricted to in-frame clones and leaves out a portion. This table holds 850 to 1,100 clones, 77% found once. The starting material was tumor tissue, obtained from a patient who underwent chemoradiotherapy. The receptors stem from a human donor with HPV-associated anogenital cancer.

About this clone: A much bigger clone sits one base away, suggesting this may be a read error. The CDR3 DNA is TGTGCCAGCAGCTTATCCAGGACAGATATGCAGTATTTT. This encodes CASSLSRTDMQYF. The V gene is TRBV13, the J gene TRBJ2-3; D is perhaps TRBD1 (6 bases). Germline assignment: CDR1 PRHDT and CDR2 FYEKMQ (reference sequence). CDR3 length equals 13 residues.

The V call is TRBV11-2, the J call TRBJ2-5; D may be TRBD2 (7 bases). The length of the CDR3 is 13 residues. Germline V gene sequence: CDR1 SGHAT, CDR2 FQNNGV. Trimming left V 1 base short and J 8 bases short, with 11 bases between. The CDR3 DNA reads TGTGCCAGCAGCTTAGGGTCGGGGGGCACCCAGTACTTC. Encoded protein: CASSLGSGGTQYF.

A few counts support this clone. The genes are TRBV4-1 and TRBJ1-2; D possibly corresponds to TRBD1 (6 bases). Trimming removed 5 bases from V and 6 bases from J, with 10 bases in between. Germline V CDR1 and CDR2: MGHRA, YSYEKL. This CDR3 is 12 amino acids long. The CDR3 protein is CASSMGADGYTF. The DNA of the CDR3 is TGCGCCAGCAGCATGGGGGCCGATGGCTACACCTTC.

A few counts support this clone. The rearrangement uses TRBV11-2 and TRBJ1-6; the D gene is possibly TRBD1 (6 bases). Per the germline V gene, CDR1 is SGHAT and CDR2 is FQNNGV. The CDR3 covers 15 residues. Trimming removed 5 bases at V and 9 bases at J, with 17 bases between. The CDR3 protein is CASSTLQGGGSPLHF. CDR3 DNA: TGTGCCAGCAGCACCCTACAGGGTGGGGGTTCACCCCTCCACTTT.

The chain uses TRBV19 and TRBJ1-1, with unresolved D. Trimming removed 3 bases at V and 4 bases at J, with 12 bases between. In germline, CDR1 is LNHDA, CDR2 SQIVND (reference sequence). The length of the CDR3 is 14 residues. The CDR3 spells CASSIDNRGTEAFF. For the CDR3, the DNA is TGTGCCAGTAGTATCGACAACCGGGGCACTGAAGCTTTCTTT. Variable domain in full (rest from reference TRBV19 and TRBJ1-1): DGGITQSPKYLFRKEGQNVTLSCEQNLNHDAMYWYRQDPGQGLRLIYYSQIVNDFQKGDIAEGYSVSREKKESFPLTVTSAQKNPTAFYLCASSIDNRGTEAFFGQGTRLTVV.

CDR3: CASSSLQGTFYEQYF. For the CDR3, the DNA is TGTGCCAGCAGTTCTCTACAGGGGACCTTCTACGAGCAGTACTTC. This chain connects TRBV6-6 to TRBJ2-7; 7 bases map to TRBD1. The length of the CDR3 is 15 residues. Germline loops: CDR1 MNHNY, CDR2 SVGAGI (reference sequence). V lost 4 bases to trimming and J lost 3 bases; unmatched junction nucleotides: 9.

This chain uses TRBV13 with TRBJ1-1; D remains ambiguous. V gave up 5 bases and J gave up 4 bases, with 14 bases separating them. The CDR3 extends over 14 amino acids. Germline V lookup: CDR1 PRHDT, CDR2 FYEKMQ (reference sequence). The CDR3 DNA reads TGTGCCAGCAGCCCCCAGGAGAGCGCCACTGAAGCTTTCTTT. The encoded protein is CASSPQESATEAFF. The full variable domain, its missing parts supplied by reference TRBV13 and TRBJ1-1, is AAGVIQSPRHLIKEKRETATLKCYPIPRHDTVYWYQQGPGQDPQFLISFYEKMQSDKGSIPDRFSAQQFSDYHSELNMSSLELGDSALYFCASSPQESATEAFFGQGTRLTVV.

J is TRBJ2-3 and V is TRBV6-1; D is possibly TRBD1 or TRBD2 (5 bases each). The CDR3 is made up of 15 amino acids. Per germline, CDR1 MNHNS and CDR2 SASEGT. Deletions cut 6 bases from V and 1 base from J, with 14 bases between. Written as DNA, the CDR3 is TGTGCCAGCAGCGGCCGGGACGGTGGCACAGATACGCAGTATTTT. Its protein product is CASSGRDGGTDTQYF.

This chain joins TRBV7-6 and TRBJ2-1; 11 nucleotides match TRBD2. The V gene end was trimmed by 5 bases and the J gene end by 7 bases; junction bases not matched to a gene: 10. This CDR3 spans 16 amino acids. Germline-derived CDR1 and CDR2 are SGHVS and FNYEAQ. The CDR3 sequence is CASSPLFSGGANEQFF. The CDR3 region has the DNA TGTGCCAGCAGCCCCCTTTTTAGCGGGGGGGCGAATGAGCAGTTCTTC.

The chain employs TRBV15 and TRBJ1-2; a weak D match, TRBD1 (6 bases). V lost 0 bases, J lost 4 bases, and 12 bases lay in between. The CDR3 sequence is 15 residues long. Germline CDR1 reads LNHNV; CDR2 reads YYDKDF (reference sequence). The DNA of the CDR3 is TGTGCCACCAGCAGAGATCAGGGGATCCCCTATGGCTACACCTTC. Its protein product is CATSRDQGIPYGYTF.

DNA for the CDR3: TGTGCCAGCATATTAGACTCCCGGACAGGCCGGACTAATGAAAAACTGTTTTTT. Residues: CASILDSRTGRTNEKLFF. The J gene is TRBJ1-4, the V gene TRBV2, with 7 positions matching TRBD1. The trim removed 7 bases at V and 2 bases at J, leaving 16 bases unmatched. This CDR3 has 18 amino acids. Germline CDR1 reads SNHLY; CDR2 reads FYNNEI.

The chain joins TRBV6-5 to TRBJ2-1, with TRBD2 identical over 13 bases. Germline V gene sequence: CDR1 MNHEY, CDR2 SVGAGI. With 5 bases clipped from V and 7 bases from J, the junction kept 5 bases outside the gene matches. CDR3 length equals 15 residues. CDR3 sequence reads: CASSIRTSGGNEQFF. CDR3 sequence (DNA): TGTGCCAGCAGTATCAGGACTAGCGGGGGAAATGAGCAGTTCTTC.

The chain uses TRBV6-1 and TRBJ1-3, with D maybe TRBD1 (5 bases). V shed 2 bases and J shed 0 bases, with 8 bases lying between them. CDR1 and CDR2 (germline): MNHNS, SASEGT. CDR3 length equals 15 residues. The DNA of the CDR3 is TGTGCCAGCAGTGAACTTGACAGCTCTGGAAACACCATATATTTT. Amino acids: CASSELDSSGNTIYF.

The J gene is TRBJ2-7, the V gene TRBV9, with D maybe TRBD2 (6 bases). V dropped 5 bases and J dropped 2 bases, with 11 bases sitting between them. Germline CDR1 reads SGDLS; CDR2 reads YYNGEE. This CDR3 contains 13 residues. The CDR3 region has the DNA TGTGCCAGCAGTGGGACTCCTCCCTACGAGCAGTACTTC. It encodes CASSGTPPYEQYF.

The chain uses TRBV27 and TRBJ2-7; 14 bases line up with TRBD2. From germline, CDR1 is MNHEY and CDR2 SMNVEV (reference sequence). Unmatched junction bases numbered 4, after V lost 7 bases and J lost 2 bases. This CDR3 has 15 amino acids. The CDR3 coding sequence is TGTGCCAGCAAGCAGACTAGCGGGGGGGCCTACGAGCAGTACGTC. Translating gives CASKQTSGGAYEQYV.

The rearrangement joins TRBV2 to TRBJ2-3; 7 positions agree with TRBD2. Germline V gene lookup returns CDR1 SNHLY and CDR2 FYNNEI. J lost 5 bases, V lost 3 bases, and 8 bases had no gene match. The CDR3 has 15 amino acids. CDR3 loop: CASSDASGSGDTQYF. CDR3 nucleotide sequence: TGTGCCAGCAGTGACGCTAGCGGATCCGGAGATACGCAGTATTTT.

The J gene is TRBJ1-1, the V gene TRBV29-1; D uncertain. Germline CDR1 is SQVTM and CDR2 is ANQGSEA. The CDR3 spans 14 residues. V lost 5 bases and J lost 0, with 13 bases in between. This CDR3 is CSVFLGSMNTEAFF. DNA of the CDR3: TGCAGCGTTTTCTTAGGCAGCATGAACACTGAAGCTTTCTTT.

This clone appeared a few times. The chain employs TRBV2 and TRBJ2-7; D ambiguous. Germline-derived CDR1 and CDR2 are SNHLY and FYNNEI. The ends were cut back, 5 bases at V and 5 bases at J, with 13 bases in the middle. The CDR3 spans 13 residues. The CDR3 region has the DNA TGTGCCAGCAGTTCCCAGTGGTCCCACGAGCAGTACTTC. Encoded protein: CASSSQWSHEQYF.

The chain links TRBV15 to TRBJ2-6; D is undetermined. The V and J ends lost 0 bases and 1 base respectively, with 4 bases between them. The germline V gene has CDR1 LNHNV and CDR2 YYDKDF (reference sequence). CDR3 length: 15 amino acids. The CDR3 protein is CATSRDGSGANVLTF. The CDR3 nucleotides read TGTGCCACCAGCAGAGACGGGTCTGGGGCCAACGTCCTGACTTTC.

This clone is labeled as large. This chain connects TRBV18 to TRBJ1-4; the match to TRBD1 covers 9 bases. Germline assignment: CDR1 KGHSH and CDR2 LQKENI. V gave up 6 bases and J gave up 0 bases; unmatched junction bases: 5. The CDR3 runs to 16 residues. The CDR3, as DNA: TGTGCCAGCTCGGAGAGACAGGGGGCAACTAATGAAAAACTGTTTTTT. Its protein is CASSERQGATNEKLFF. Combining the CDR3 with reference TRBV18 and TRBJ1-4 gives the whole variable domain NAGVMQNPRHLVRRRGQEARLRCSPMKGHSHVYWYRQLPEEGLKFMVYLQKENIIDESGMPKERFSAEFPKEGPSILRIQQVVRGDSAAYFCASSERQGATNEKLFFGSGTQLSVL.

The rearrangement joins TRBV10-2 to TRBJ2-3; 12 bases are shared with TRBD2. This CDR3 has 14 amino acids. V trimming: 5 bases; J trimming: 6 bases; junction bases outside the gene matches: 3. Germline-derived CDR1 and CDR2 are WSHSY and SAAADI. Here the CDR3 reads CASSRTSGMDTQYF. CDR3 in DNA: TGCGCCAGCAGTAGGACTAGCGGGATGGATACGCAGTATTTT.

The rearrangement links TRBV6-1 to TRBJ1-2; D might be TRBD1 (5 bases). V lost 2 bases and J lost 4, with 11 bases in between. CDR3 size: 14 residues. In germline, CDR1 is MNHNS, CDR2 SASEGT. The CDR3 DNA sequence: TGTGCCAGCAGTGAATCCGACGGGGGCTATGGCTACACCTTC. Residues: CASSESDGGYGYTF.

This chain joins TRBV10-1 and TRBJ2-3; D is possibly TRBD1 (5 bases). Between the trimmed V and J ends, which lost 3 bases and 5 bases, there was a span of 15 bases. CDR1 and CDR2 (germline): WNHNN, SYGVQD (reference sequence). This CDR3 is built from 15 residues. DNA for the CDR3: TGCGCCAGCAGTGACAAGAAGGGGCTGGGAGATACGCAGTATTTT. This translates into CASSDKKGLGDTQYF.

This clone was counted a single time. V is TRBV2 and J is TRBJ1-3; 7 positions agree with TRBD1. V shed 7 bases and J 0 bases; nucleotides not matched to a gene: 12. The CDR3 totals 17 residues. Looked up from germline, CDR1 is SNHLY and CDR2 is FYNNEI. CDR3 DNA sequence: TGTGCCAGCACCCGAAGCACAGGGGCGATCTCTGGAAACACCATATATTTT. Translating gives CASTRSTGAISGNTIYF.

The V call is TRBV5-6, the J call TRBJ2-1; 7 bases match TRBD1. This CDR3 contains 13 residues. Trimming took 6 bases from V and 7 from J; bases not matched to a gene: 7. The germline gives CDR1 SGHDT, CDR2 YYEEEE. CDR3 sequence (DNA): TGTGCCAGCACCCTTACGACAGGGAATGAGCAGTTCTTC. Amino acids: CASTLTTGNEQFF.

The chain combines TRBV18 with TRBJ1-1, with TRBD1 matching over 7 bases. The length of the CDR3 is 16 residues. The V and J ends lost 3 bases and 3 bases, in that order; junction bases with no gene match: 10. CDR1 and CDR2 from the germline V gene are KGHSH and LQKENI. The CDR3 DNA reads as TGTGCCAGCTCACCCAAGACAGGGCTGGGCGACACTGAAGCTTTCTTT. This gives the protein CASSPKTGLGDTEAFF.